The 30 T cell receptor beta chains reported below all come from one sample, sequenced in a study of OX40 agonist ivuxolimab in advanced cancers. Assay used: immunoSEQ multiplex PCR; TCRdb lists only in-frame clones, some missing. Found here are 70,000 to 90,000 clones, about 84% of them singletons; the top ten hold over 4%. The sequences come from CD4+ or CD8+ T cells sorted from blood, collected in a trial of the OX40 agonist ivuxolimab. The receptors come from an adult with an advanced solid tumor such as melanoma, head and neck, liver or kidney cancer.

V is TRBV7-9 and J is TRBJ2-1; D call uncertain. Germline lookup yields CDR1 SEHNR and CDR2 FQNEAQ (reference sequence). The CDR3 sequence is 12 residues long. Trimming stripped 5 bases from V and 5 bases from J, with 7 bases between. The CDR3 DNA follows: TGTGCCAGCAGCATTGACAACAATGAGCAGTTCTTC. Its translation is CASSIDNNEQFF.

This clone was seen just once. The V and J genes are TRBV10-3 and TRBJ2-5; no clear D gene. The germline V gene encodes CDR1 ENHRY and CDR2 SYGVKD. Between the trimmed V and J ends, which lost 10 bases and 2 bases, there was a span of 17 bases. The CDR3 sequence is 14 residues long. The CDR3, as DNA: TGTGCCACCAAAATAGCAGCATCTCAAGAGACCCAGTACTTC. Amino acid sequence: CATKIAASQETQYF.

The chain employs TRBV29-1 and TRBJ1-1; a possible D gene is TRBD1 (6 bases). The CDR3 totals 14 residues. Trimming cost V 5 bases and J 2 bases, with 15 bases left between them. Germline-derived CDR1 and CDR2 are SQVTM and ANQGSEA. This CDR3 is CSVRYGQLNTEAFF. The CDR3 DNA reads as TGCAGCGTTCGATATGGACAGCTCAACACTGAAGCTTTCTTT.

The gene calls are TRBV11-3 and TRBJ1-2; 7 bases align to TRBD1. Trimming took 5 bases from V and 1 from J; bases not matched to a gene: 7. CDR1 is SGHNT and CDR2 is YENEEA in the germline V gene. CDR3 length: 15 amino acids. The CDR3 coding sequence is TGTGCCAGCAGCCAACAGGGGACCCTTAACTATGGCTACACCTTC. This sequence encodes CASSQQGTLNYGYTF.

The CDR3 spells CASSLTPGQRYNEQFF. The CDR3 DNA reads as TGTGCCAGCAGTTTGACTCCGGGACAGAGATACAATGAGCAGTTCTTC. The rearrangement links TRBV28 to TRBJ2-1; 7 bases fit TRBD1. Losses at the gene ends were 3 bases for V and 4 bases for J; bases not matched to a gene: 9. This CDR3 spans 16 amino acids. Germline V gene data show CDR1 as MDHEN and CDR2 as SYDVKM.

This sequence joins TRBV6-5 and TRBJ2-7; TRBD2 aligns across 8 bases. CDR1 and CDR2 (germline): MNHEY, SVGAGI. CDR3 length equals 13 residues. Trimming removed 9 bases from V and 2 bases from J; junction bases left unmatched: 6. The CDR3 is CASSREAPYEQYF. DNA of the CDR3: TGTGCCAGTTCGCGGGAGGCCCCCTACGAGCAGTACTTC.

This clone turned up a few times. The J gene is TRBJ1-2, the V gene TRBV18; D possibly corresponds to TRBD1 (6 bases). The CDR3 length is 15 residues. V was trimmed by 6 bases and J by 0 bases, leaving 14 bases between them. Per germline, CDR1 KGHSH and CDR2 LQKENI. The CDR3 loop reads CASSPTGTPNYGYTF. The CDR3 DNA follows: TGTGCCAGCTCCCCAACCGGGACACCTAACTATGGCTACACCTTC.

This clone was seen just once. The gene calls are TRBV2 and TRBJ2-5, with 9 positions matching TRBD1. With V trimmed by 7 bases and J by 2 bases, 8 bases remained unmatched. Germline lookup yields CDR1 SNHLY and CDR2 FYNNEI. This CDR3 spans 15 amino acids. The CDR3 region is CASKNPDRGQETQYF. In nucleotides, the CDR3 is TGTGCCAGCAAAAACCCGGACAGGGGACAAGAGACCCAGTACTTC.

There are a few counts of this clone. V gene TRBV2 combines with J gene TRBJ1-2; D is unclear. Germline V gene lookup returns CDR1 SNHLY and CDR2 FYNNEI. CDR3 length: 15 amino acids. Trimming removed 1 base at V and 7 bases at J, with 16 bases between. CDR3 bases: TGTGCCAGCAGTGAAGGGTTAGGGCGGCAGGCTGGCTACACCTTC. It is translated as CASSEGLGRQAGYTF. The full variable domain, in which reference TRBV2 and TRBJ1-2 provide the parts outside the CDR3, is EPEVTQTPSHQVTQMGQEVILRCVPISNHLYFYWYRQILGQKVEFLVSFYNNEISEKSEIFDDQFSVERPDGSNFTLKIRSTKLEDSAMYFCASSEGLGRQAGYTFGSGTRLTVV.

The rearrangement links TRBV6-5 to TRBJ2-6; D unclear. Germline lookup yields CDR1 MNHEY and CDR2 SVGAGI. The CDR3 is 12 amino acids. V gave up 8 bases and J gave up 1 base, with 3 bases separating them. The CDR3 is CASASGANVLTF. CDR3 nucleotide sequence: TGTGCCAGCGCTTCTGGGGCCAACGTCCTGACTTTC.

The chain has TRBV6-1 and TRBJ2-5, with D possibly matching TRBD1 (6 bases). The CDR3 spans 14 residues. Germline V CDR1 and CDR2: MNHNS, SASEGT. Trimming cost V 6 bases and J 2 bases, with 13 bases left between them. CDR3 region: CASRKGVGQETQYF. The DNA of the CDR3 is TGTGCCAGCAGGAAGGGGGTGGGGCAAGAGACCCAGTACTTC.

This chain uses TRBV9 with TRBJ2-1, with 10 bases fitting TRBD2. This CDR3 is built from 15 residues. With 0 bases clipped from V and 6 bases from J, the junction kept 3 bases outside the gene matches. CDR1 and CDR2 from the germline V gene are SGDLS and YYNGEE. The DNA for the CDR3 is TGTGCCAGCAGCGTAGCTAGCGGGAGCTCCAATGAGCAGTTCTTC. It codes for CASSVASGSSNEQFF.

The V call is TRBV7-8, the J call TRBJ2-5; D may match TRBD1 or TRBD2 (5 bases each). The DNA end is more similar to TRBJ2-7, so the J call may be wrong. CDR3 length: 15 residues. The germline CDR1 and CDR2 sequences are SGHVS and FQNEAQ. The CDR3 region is CASSSTQGPPNEQYF. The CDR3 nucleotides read TGTGCCAGCAGTTCAACGCAGGGACCCCCTAACGAGCAGTACTTC.

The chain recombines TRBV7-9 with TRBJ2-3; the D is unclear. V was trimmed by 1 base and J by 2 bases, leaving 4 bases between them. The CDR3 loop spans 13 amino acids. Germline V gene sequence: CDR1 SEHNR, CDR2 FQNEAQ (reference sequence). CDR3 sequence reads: CASSLGPTDTQYF. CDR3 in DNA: TGTGCCAGCAGCTTAGGGCCCACAGATACGCAGTATTTT.

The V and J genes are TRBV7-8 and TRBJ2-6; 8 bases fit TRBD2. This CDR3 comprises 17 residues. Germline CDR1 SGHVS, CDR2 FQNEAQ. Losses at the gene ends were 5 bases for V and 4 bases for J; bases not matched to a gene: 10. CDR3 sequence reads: CASSPQAGGNGANVLTF. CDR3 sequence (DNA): TGTGCCAGCAGCCCACAGGCGGGAGGTAACGGGGCCAACGTCCTGACTTTC.

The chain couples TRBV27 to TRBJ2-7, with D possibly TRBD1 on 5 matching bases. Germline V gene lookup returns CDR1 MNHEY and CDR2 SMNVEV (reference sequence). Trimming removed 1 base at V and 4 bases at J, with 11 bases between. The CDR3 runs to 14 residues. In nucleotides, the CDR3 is TGTGCCAGCAGTTTATACCGGGCAGGGTACGAGCAGTACTTC. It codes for CASSLYRAGYEQYF.

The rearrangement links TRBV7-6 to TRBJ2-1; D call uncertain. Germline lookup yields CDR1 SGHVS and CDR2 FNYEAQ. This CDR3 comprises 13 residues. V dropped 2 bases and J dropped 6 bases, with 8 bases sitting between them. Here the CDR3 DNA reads TGTGCCAGCAGCTTAACGAGGTCCAATGAGCAGTTCTTC. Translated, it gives CASSLTRSNEQFF.

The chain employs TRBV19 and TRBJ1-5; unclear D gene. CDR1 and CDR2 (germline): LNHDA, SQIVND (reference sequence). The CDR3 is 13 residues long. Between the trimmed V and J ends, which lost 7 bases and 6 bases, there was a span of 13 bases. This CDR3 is CASIDGRGQPQHF. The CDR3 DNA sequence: TGTGCCAGTATCGATGGTCGGGGTCAGCCCCAGCATTTT.

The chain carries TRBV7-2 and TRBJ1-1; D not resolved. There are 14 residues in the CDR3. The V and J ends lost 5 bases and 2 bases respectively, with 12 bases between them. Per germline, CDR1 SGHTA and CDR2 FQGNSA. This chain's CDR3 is CASSPDNHNTEAFF. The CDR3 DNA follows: TGTGCCAGCAGCCCTGACAACCATAACACTGAAGCTTTCTTT.

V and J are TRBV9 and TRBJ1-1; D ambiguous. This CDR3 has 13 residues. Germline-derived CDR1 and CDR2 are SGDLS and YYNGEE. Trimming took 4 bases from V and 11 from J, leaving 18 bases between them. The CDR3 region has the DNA TGTGCCAGCAGCCCAGGTGCGGAAGTTCGGGCTTTCTTT. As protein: CASSPGAEVRAFF.

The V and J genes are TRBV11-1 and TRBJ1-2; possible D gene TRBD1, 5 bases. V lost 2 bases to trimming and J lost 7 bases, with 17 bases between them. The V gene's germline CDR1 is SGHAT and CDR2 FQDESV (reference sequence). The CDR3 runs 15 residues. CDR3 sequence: CASSLIRDAAVGYTF. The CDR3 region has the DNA TGTGCCAGCAGCTTAATCCGGGACGCAGCAGTTGGCTACACCTTC.

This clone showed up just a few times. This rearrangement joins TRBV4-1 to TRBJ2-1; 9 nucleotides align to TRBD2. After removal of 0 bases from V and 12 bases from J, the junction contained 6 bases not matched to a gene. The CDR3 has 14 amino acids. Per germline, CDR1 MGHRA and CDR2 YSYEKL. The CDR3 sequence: CASSQEGAGGRQFF. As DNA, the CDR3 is TGCGCCAGCAGCCAAGAGGGAGCGGGGGGCCGGCAGTTCTTC.

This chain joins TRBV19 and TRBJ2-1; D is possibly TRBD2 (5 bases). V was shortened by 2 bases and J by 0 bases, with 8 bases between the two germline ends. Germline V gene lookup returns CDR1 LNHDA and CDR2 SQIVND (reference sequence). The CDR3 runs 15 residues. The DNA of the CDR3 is TGTGCCAGTAGTATATCGGGGTTCTCCTACAATGAGCAGTTCTTC. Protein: CASSISGFSYNEQFF.

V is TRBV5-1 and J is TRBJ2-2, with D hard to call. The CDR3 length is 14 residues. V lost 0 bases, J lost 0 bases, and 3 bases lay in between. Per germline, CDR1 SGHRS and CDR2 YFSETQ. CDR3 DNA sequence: TGCGCCAGCAGCTTGGCCGCGAACACCGGGGAGCTGTTTTTT. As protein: CASSLAANTGELFF.

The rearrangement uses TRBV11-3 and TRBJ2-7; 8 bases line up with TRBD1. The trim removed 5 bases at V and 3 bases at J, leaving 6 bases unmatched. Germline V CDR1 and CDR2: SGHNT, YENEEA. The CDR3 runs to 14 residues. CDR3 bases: TGTGCCAGCAGCCGCCAGGGGGCGGACTACGAGCAGTACTTC. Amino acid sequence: CASSRQGADYEQYF.

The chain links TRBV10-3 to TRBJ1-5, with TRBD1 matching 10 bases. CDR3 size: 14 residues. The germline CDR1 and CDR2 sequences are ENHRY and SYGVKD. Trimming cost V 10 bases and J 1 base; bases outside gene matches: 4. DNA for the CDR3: TGTGCCACAGGGACAGGGGTGAGCAATCAGCCCCAGCATTTT. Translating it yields CATGTGVSNQPQHF.

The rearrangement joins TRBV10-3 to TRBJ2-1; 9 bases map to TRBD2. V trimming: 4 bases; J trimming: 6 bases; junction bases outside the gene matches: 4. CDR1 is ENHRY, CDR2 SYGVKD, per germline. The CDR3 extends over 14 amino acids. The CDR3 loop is CAISGLAGSNEQFF. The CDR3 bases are TGTGCCATCAGTGGTCTAGCGGGGTCCAATGAGCAGTTCTTC.

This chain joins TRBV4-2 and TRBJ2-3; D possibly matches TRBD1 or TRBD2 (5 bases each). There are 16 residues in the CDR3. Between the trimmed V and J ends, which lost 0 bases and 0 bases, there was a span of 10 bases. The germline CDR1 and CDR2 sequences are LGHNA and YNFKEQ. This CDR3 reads CASSQDLRGSTDTQYF. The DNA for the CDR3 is TGTGCCAGCAGCCAAGATTTGAGGGGTAGCACAGATACGCAGTATTTT.

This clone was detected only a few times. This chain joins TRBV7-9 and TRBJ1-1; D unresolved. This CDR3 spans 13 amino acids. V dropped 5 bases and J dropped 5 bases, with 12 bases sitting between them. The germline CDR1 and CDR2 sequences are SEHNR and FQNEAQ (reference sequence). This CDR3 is CASSRETGTEAFF. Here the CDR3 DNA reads TGTGCCAGCAGCCGGGAGACGGGGACTGAAGCTTTCTTT.

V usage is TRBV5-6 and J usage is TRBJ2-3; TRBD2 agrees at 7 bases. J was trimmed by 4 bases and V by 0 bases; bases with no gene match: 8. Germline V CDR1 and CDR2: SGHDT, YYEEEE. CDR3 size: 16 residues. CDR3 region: CASSLVSGRGPDTQYF. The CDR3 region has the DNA TGTGCCAGCAGCTTGGTATCAGGGAGGGGACCAGATACGCAGTATTTT.